The clone carrying this TCR beta chain was detected ten times or more. The hyperthyroidism patients, aged 18 to 65, had been newly diagnosed, with under 2 months' duration. This record comes from a study of Graves' ophthalmopathy and Graves' hyperthyroidism. RNA transcripts were the source from which TCR beta CDR3 regions were amplified. An initial RT-PCR round employing HTBI primers preceded a second-round multiplex PCR. TCRdb independently ran MiXCR on the multiplex PCR reads; one entry per CDR3 protein. The sample lists some 1.1 million distinct CDR3 sequences, 35% to 45% occurring once. In germline, CDR1 is SGHTA, CDR2 FQGNSA. The CDR3 extends over 13 amino acids. The V and J ends lost 4 bases and 9 bases respectively, with 15 bases between them.

The V call is TRBV7-2, the J call TRBJ2-5; D might be TRBD2 (5 bases). Material for sequencing was peripheral blood or thyroid tissue (not recorded which). The origin of this receptor is an adult man with Graves' hyperthyroidism. The CDR3 reads CASSSLGVWSQYF. The CDR3, as DNA: TGTGCCAGCAGCTCCTTGGGAGTTTGGTCCCAGTACTTC.